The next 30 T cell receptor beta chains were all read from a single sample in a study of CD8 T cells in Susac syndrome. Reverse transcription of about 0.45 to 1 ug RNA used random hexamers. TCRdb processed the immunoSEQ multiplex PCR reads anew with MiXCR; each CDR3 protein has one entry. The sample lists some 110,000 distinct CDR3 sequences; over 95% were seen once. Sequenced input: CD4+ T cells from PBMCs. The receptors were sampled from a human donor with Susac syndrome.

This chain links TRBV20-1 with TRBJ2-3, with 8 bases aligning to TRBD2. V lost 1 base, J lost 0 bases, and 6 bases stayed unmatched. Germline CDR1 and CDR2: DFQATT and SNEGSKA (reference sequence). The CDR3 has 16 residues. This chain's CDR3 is CSARGGASGSTDTQYF. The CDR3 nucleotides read TGCAGTGCTAGAGGGGGGGCTAGCGGGAGCACAGATACGCAGTATTTT.

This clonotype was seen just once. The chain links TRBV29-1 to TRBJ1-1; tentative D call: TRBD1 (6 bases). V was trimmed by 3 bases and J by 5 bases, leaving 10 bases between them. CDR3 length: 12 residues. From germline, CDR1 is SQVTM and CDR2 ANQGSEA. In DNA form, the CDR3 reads TGCAGCGTTGACAGGGGTGAGACTGAAGCTTTCTTT. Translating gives CSVDRGETEAFF.

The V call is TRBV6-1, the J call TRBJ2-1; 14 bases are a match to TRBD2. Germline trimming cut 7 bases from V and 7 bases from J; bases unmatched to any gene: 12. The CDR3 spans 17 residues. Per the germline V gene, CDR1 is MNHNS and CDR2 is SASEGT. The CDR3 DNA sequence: TGTGCCAGCACCGACAGACGACTAGCGGGAGGGAGAAATGAGCAGTTCTTC. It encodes CASTDRRLAGGRNEQFF.

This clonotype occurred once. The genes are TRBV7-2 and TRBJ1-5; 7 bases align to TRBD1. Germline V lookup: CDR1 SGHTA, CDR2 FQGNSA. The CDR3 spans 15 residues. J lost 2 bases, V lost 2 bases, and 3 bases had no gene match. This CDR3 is CASSLRGLGNQPQHF. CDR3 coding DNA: TGTGCCAGCAGCTTAAGGGGGCTGGGCAATCAGCCCCAGCATTTT.

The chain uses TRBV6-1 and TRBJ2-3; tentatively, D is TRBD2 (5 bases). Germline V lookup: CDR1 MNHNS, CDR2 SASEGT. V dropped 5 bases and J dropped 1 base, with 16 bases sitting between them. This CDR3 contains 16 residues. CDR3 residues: CASSPFLAARTDTQYF. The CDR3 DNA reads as TGTGCCAGCAGTCCCTTTCTAGCCGCCCGCACAGATACGCAGTATTTT.

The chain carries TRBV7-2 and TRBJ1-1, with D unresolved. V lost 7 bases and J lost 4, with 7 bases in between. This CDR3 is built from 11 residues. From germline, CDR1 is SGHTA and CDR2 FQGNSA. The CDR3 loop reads CASTVSTEAFF. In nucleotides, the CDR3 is TGTGCCAGCACCGTAAGCACTGAAGCTTTCTTT.

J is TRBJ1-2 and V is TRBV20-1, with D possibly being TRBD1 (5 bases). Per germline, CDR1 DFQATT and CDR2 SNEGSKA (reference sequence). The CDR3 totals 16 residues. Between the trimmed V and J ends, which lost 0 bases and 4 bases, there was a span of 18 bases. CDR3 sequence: CSARDGSAQGGYGYTF. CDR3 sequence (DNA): TGCAGTGCTAGAGATGGCTCGGCGCAGGGTGGCTATGGCTACACCTTC.

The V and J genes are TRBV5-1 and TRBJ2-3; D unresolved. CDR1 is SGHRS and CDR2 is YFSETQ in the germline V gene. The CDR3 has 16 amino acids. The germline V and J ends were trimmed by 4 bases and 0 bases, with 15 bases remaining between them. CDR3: CASSPPQAPSTDTQYF. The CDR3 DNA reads TGCGCCAGCAGCCCGCCGCAGGCCCCCAGCACAGATACGCAGTATTTT.

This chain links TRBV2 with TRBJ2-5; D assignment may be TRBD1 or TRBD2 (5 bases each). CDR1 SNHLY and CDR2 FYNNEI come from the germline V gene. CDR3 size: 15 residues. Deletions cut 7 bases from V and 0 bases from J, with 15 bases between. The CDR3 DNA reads TGTGCCAGCACGAAGGGACGGATATACCAAGAGACCCAGTACTTC. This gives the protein CASTKGRIYQETQYF.

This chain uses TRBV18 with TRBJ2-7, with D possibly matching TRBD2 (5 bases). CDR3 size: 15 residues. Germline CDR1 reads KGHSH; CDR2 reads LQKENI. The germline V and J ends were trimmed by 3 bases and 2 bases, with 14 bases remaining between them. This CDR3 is CASSPNGMLTYEQYF. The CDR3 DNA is TGTGCCAGCTCACCGAACGGGATGTTAACCTACGAGCAGTACTTC.

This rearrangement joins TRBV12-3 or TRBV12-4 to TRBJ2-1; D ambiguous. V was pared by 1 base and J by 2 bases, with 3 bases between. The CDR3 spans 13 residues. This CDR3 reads CASSLVAYNEQFF. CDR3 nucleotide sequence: TGTGCCAGCAGTTTAGTTGCCTACAATGAGCAGTTCTTC.

CDR3 loop: CARRTSGDDSNEQFF. The CDR3 region has the DNA TGTGCCAGGAGGACTAGCGGGGATGACAGCAATGAGCAGTTCTTC. This chain joins TRBV2 and TRBJ2-1, with 12 bases matching TRBD2. V lost 9 bases to trimming and J lost 6 bases; unmatched junction nucleotides: 9. Germline V gene lookup returns CDR1 SNHLY and CDR2 FYNNEI. This CDR3 contains 15 residues.

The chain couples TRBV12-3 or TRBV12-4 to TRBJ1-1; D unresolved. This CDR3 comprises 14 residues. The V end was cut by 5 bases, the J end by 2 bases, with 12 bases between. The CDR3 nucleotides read TGTGCCAGCAGTGAGGGTGGGAGTAACACTGAAGCTTTCTTT. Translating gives CASSEGGSNTEAFF.

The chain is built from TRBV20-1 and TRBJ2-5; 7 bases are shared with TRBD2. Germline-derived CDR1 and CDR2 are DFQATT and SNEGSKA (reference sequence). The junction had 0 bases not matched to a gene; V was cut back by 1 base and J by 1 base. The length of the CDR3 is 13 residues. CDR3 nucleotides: TGCAGTGCTAGAGGGACTAGCCAAGAGACCCAGTACTTC. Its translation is CSARGTSQETQYF.

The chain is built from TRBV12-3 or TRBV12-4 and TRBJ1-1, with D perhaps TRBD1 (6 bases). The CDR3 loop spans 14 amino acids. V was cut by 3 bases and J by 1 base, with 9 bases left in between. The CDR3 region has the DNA TGTGCCAGCAGTTTTCAGGGGACGAACACTGAAGCTTTCTTT. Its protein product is CASSFQGTNTEAFF.

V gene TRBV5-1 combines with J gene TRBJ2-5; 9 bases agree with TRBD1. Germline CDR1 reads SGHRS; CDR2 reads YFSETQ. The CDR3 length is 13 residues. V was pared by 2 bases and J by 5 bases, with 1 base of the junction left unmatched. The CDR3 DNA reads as TGCGCCAGCAGCTTCGGACAGGGGGAGACCCAGTACTTC. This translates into CASSFGQGETQYF.

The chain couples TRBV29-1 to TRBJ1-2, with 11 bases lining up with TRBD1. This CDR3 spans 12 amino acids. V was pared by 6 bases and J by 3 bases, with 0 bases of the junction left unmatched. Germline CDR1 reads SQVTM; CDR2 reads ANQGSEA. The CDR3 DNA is TGCAGCGTGGGACAGGGGGACTATGGCTACACCTTC. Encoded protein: CSVGQGDYGYTF.

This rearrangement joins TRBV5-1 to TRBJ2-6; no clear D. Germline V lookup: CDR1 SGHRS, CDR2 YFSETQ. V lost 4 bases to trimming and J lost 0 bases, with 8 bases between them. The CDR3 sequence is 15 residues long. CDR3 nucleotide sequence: TGCGCCAGCAGCGAACAGAACTCTGGGGCCAACGTCCTGACTTTC. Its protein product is CASSEQNSGANVLTF. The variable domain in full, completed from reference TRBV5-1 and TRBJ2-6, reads KAGVTQTPRYLIKTRGQQVTLSCSPISGHRSVSWYQQTPGQGLQFLFEYFSETQRNKGNFPGRFSGRQFSNSRSEMNVSTLELGDSALYLCASSEQNSGANVLTFGAGSRLTVL.

The CDR3 region has the DNA TGCAGCGTTGAAGGTGCCAGGGGGCCTGGGGCCAACGTCCTGACTTTC. Encoded protein: CSVEGARGPGANVLTF. This sequence joins TRBV29-1 and TRBJ2-6; 8 bases line up with TRBD1. J lost 2 bases, V lost 1 base, and 4 bases had no gene match. CDR3 length: 16 residues. Germline V CDR1 and CDR2: SQVTM, ANQGSEA.

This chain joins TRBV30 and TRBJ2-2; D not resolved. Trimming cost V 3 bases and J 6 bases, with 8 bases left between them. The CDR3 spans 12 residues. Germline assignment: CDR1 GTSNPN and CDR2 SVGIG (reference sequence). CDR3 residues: CAWRWVPGELFF. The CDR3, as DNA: TGTGCCTGGAGATGGGTTCCCGGGGAGCTGTTTTTT.

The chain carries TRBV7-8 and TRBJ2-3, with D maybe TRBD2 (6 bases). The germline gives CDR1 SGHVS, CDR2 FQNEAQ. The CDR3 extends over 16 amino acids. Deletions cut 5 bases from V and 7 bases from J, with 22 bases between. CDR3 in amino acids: CASSPSLGLARNTQYF. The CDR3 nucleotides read TGTGCCAGCAGCCCTAGTTTGGGGCTAGCGAGGAATACGCAGTATTTT.

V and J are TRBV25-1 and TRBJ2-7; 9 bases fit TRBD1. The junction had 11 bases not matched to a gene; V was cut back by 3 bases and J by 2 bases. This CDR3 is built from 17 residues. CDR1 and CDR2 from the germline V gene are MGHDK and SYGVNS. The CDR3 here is CASSDRGTGRGAYEQYF. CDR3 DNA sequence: TGTGCCAGCAGTGATCGGGGGACAGGGCGTGGGGCCTACGAGCAGTACTTC.

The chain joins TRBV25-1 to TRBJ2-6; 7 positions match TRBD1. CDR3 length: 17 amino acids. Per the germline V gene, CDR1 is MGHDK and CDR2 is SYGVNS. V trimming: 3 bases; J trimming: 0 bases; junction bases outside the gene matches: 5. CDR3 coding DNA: TGTGCCAGCAGTGAGGGGACAGCAGTCTCTGGGGCCAACGTCCTGACTTTC. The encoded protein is CASSEGTAVSGANVLTF.

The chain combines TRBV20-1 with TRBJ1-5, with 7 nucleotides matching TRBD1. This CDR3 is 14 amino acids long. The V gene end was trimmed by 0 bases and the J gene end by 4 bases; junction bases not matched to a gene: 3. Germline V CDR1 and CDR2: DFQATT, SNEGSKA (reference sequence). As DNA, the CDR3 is TGCAGTGCTAGAGATGCGACAGGGAATCAGCCCCAGCATTTT. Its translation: CSARDATGNQPQHF.

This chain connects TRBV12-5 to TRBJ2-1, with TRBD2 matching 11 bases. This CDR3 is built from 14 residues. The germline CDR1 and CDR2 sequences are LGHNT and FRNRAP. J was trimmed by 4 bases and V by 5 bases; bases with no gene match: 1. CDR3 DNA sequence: TGTGCTAGTGGTGGGACTAGCGGTTACAATGAGCAGTTCTTC. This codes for CASGGTSGYNEQFF.

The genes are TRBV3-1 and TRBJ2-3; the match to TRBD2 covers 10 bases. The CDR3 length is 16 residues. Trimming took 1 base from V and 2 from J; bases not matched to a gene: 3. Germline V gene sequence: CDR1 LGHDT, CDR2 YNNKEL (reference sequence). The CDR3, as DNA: TGTGCCAGCAGCCAAGGCCTAGCGGGAGACACAGATACGCAGTATTTT. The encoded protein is CASSQGLAGDTDTQYF.

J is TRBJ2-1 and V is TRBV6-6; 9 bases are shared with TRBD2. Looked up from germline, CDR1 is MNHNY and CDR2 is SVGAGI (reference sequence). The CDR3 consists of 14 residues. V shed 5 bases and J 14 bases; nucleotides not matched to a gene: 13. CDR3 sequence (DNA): TGTGCCAGCAGTCACCAAGCGGGGGGTGGGGTGAAGTTCTTC. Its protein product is CASSHQAGGGVKFF.

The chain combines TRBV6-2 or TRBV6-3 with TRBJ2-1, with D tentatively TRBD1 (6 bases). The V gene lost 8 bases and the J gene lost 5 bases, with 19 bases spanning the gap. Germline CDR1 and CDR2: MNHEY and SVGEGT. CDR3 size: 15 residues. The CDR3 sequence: CASGESWDKNNEQFF. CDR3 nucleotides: TGTGCCAGCGGAGAGAGTTGGGACAAAAACAATGAGCAGTTCTTC.

The CDR3 nucleotides read TGTGCCAGCAGGAAATCAGCGGAAGGAGAGCAGTACTTC. Encoded protein: CASRKSAEGEQYF. The chain links TRBV25-1 to TRBJ2-7; D may be TRBD2 (5 bases). The CDR3 covers 13 residues. Deletions cut 6 bases from V and 7 bases from J, with 16 bases between. Per germline, CDR1 MGHDK and CDR2 SYGVNS.

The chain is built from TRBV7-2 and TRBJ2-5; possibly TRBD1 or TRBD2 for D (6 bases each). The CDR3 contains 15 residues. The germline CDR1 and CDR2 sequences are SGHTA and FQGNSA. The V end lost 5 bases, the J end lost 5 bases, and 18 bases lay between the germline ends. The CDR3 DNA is TGTGCCAGCAGCCGGGGCTCGGGGGCAGGGGAGACCCAGTACTTC. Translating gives CASSRGSGAGETQYF.